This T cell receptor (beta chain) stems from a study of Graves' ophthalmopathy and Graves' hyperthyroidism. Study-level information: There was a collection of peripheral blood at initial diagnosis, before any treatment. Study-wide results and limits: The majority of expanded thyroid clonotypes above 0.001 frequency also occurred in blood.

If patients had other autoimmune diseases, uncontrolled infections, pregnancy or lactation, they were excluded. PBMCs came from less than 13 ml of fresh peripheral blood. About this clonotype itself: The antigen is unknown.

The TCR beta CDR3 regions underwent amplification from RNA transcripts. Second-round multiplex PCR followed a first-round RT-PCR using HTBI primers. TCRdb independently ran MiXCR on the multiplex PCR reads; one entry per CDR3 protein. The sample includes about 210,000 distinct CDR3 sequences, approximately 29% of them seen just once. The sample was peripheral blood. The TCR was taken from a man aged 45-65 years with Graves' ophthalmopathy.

DNA for the CDR3: TGTGCCAGCAGTTACTTAGTGGAGATCACCGGGGAGCTGTTTTTT. Its translation is CASSYLVEITGELFF. This chain connects TRBV6-2 or TRBV6-3 to TRBJ2-2; D is ambiguous. There are 15 residues in the CDR3. Germline CDR1 reads MNHEY; CDR2 reads SVGEGT. V was pared by 1 base and J by 4 bases, with 10 bases between.